This TCR beta chain comes out of a study of blood T cell repertoires in COVID-19. Study details: Italy, Spain and the United States were the sources of the convalescent and acute COVID-19 samples. The cDNA or gDNA used as material had been derived from T cells, B-cell-depleted T cells, or PBMCs.

This clone has more than one count but fewer than ten. As handled by the study authors: Nucleated cell number was recorded as an estimate derived from reference gene primer amplification. Measured with immunoSEQ multiplex PCR; TCRdb has only the in-frame clones, and not every one. The V and J calls and clone size are taken from that table; D and trimming were inferred from the DNA. The profile covers about 180,000 clones, with less than 90% appearing a single time and under 25% taken by the ten largest. Sequences were obtained from peripheral blood. This TCR came from a man in his sixties or seventies with active or convalescent COVID-19.

The CDR3 is CASSQRRGTDTQYF. The CDR3 DNA reads TGTGCCAGCAGCCAACGGAGAGGGACAGATACGCAGTATTTT. V usage is TRBV14 and J usage is TRBJ2-3; possible D gene TRBD2, 5 bases. This CDR3 comprises 14 residues. V lost 2 bases to trimming and J lost 3 bases, with 9 bases between them. Germline loops: CDR1 SGHDN, CDR2 FVKESK.